The rows below give T cell receptor beta chains drawn from one sample of a study of cytomegalovirus exposure and HLA in healthy donors. Clones were sequenced by immunoSEQ multiplex PCR, and TCRdb holds only the in-frame ones, with some missing. This table has approximately 220,000 clones, around nine tenths appearing once. Sequenced: PBMCs. The receptors were sampled from a man younger than 30 in good health and CMV-seronegative. CDR3s include the opening cysteine and the closing phenylalanine or tryptophan. Each record gives: J gene, V gene, D gene, CDR3 DNA, CDR3 protein. A D gene is named only where the DNA matches it firmly.

J gene: TRBJ2-4; V gene: TRBV6-1; D gene: TRBD2; CDR3 DNA: TGTGCCAGCAGTGAAAGGGTTTGGCGGGAGGGCCTTGACAACATTCAGTACTTC; CDR3 protein: CASSERVWREGLDNIQYF
J gene: TRBJ2-7; V gene: TRBV5-1; D gene: TRBD2; CDR3 DNA: TGCGCCAGCAGCCCCCAACTAGCGGGAGGGGCCTACGAGCAGTACTTC; CDR3 protein: CASSPQLAGGAYEQYF
J gene: TRBJ2-3; V gene: TRBV27; D gene: TRBD2; CDR3 DNA: TGTGCCAGCAGTTACGCCGGACTAGCAGCAGATACGCAGTATTTT; CDR3 protein: CASSYAGLAADTQYF
J gene: TRBJ1-3; V gene: TRBV7-8; D gene: NA; CDR3 DNA: TGTGCCAGCAGCTCCGGACAGATCTCTGGAAACACCATATATTTT; CDR3 protein: CASSSGQISGNTIYF
J gene: TRBJ2-2; V gene: TRBV7-2; D gene: TRBD2; CDR3 DNA: TGTGCCAGCAGCTTAGTTAGCGGGGGGTTAACCGGGGAGCTGTTTTTT; CDR3 protein: CASSLVSGGLTGELFF
J gene: TRBJ2-1; V gene: TRBV15; D gene: TRBD2; CDR3 DNA: TGTGCCACCAGCAGAGTTGGCGGGAGCCGGGACAATGAGCAGTTCTTC; CDR3 protein: CATSRVGGSRDNEQFF
J gene: TRBJ2-1; V gene: TRBV11-2; D gene: NA; CDR3 DNA: TGTGCCAGCAGCTTCCAAGGACTCATTGAGGAGTTCTTC; CDR3 protein: CASSFQGLIEEFF
J gene: TRBJ2-5; V gene: TRBV7-8; D gene: TRBD1; CDR3 DNA: TGTGCCAGCAGCCCCCGCCGCGACAGGGCACAAGAGACCCAGTACTTC; CDR3 protein: CASSPRRDRAQETQYF
J gene: TRBJ2-3; V gene: TRBV10-1; D gene: TRBD2; CDR3 DNA: TGCGCCAGCTCTTCTCAGCGGGGTGGGGATACGCAGTATTTT; CDR3 protein: CASSSQRGGDTQYF
J gene: TRBJ1-5; V gene: TRBV7-8; D gene: TRBD1; CDR3 DNA: TGTGCCAGCAGCCTGCGGACAGGAGGGAGCAATCAGCCCCAGCATTTT; CDR3 protein: CASSLRTGGSNQPQHF
J gene: TRBJ2-3; V gene: TRBV6-1; D gene: TRBD2; CDR3 DNA: TGTGCCAGCAGTGGAGCGGGGGGGACTAGCACAGATACGCAGTATTTT; CDR3 protein: CASSGAGGTSTDTQYF
J gene: TRBJ2-1; V gene: TRBV28; D gene: TRBD2; CDR3 DNA: TGTGCCAGCAGTTTTAGGTTAGGGAGAGGACTAGCGGGAGGATATGAGCAGTTCTTC; CDR3 protein: CASSFRLGRGLAGGYEQFF
J gene: TRBJ2-7; V gene: TRBV7-9; D gene: TRBD1; CDR3 DNA: TGTGCCAGCAGCTTAATAAGACAGGGTTCCTACGAGCAGTACTTC; CDR3 protein: CASSLIRQGSYEQYF
J gene: TRBJ2-1; V gene: TRBV28; D gene: TRBD1; CDR3 DNA: TGTGCCAGCAGTGACAGGGTTTATGCCAATGAGCAGTTCTTC; CDR3 protein: CASSDRVYANEQFF